Shown below are 2 T cell receptor beta chains from a single sample sequenced in a study of preoperative IRX-2 immunotherapy in early breast cancer. As for treatment: preoperative locoregional IRX-2 cytokine immunotherapy. The assay was immunoSEQ multiplex PCR, and TCRdb's table has in-frame clones only and misses some. The sample consists of about 26,000 clones, 81% of them appearing once. The sequencing here drew on lymph node tissue, taken after IRX-2 immunotherapy. These receptors came from a human donor with breast cancer.

On this clone: The junction departs from germline at one end; a sequencing error may be responsible. The chain recombines TRBV10-3 with TRBJ1-2, with D unresolved. Germline V gives CDR1 ENHRY, CDR2 SYGVKD. The CDR3 contains 16 residues. The CDR3 DNA reads TGTGCTATCAGTGAGTCTGGACGGCTAGCTAACTATGGCTACACCTTC. Amino acids: CAISESGRLANYGYTF.

This clone has only a few counts. The V call is TRBV11-3, the J call TRBJ2-3; 9 bases line up with TRBD2. The germline gives CDR1 SGHNT, CDR2 YENEEA. V was pared by 4 bases and J by 2 bases, with 4 bases of the junction left unmatched. The CDR3 extends over 15 amino acids. The CDR3, as DNA: TGTGCCAGCAGCTGGGGACTAGCAGACACAGATACGCAGTATTTT. Translated, it gives CASSWGLADTDTQYF.